Shown below are 12 T cell receptor beta chains from a single sample sequenced in a study of shared clonotypes between healthy human individuals. Some clones are missing from TCRdb's copy, which holds only in-frame ones; the method was immunoSEQ multiplex PCR. The sample includes roughly 2.5 million clones, over 85% of them seen just once. The sequencing input was naive CD4+ T cells sorted from blood. As to subset: CD45RA+ positively selected. The receptors stem from a man between 18 and 29 years old in good health.

The genes are TRBV5-1 and TRBJ1-4, with TRBD1 identical over 9 bases. Germline values: CDR1 SGHRS, CDR2 YFSETQ. This CDR3 comprises 17 residues. J gave up 7 bases and V 0 bases, and 10 bases lay outside the gene matches. CDR3: CASSLGSWGQGIEKLFF. Here the CDR3 DNA reads TGCGCCAGCAGCTTGGGTAGTTGGGGACAGGGTATTGAAAAACTGTTTTTT.

This clone has a handful of counts. The chain employs TRBV7-9 and TRBJ1-6; TRBD1 matches at 8 bases. CDR1 SEHNR and CDR2 FQNEAQ come from the germline V gene (reference sequence). The CDR3 has 15 residues. V trimming: 0 bases; J trimming: 6 bases; junction bases outside the gene matches: 1. The CDR3 protein is CASSLATGVNSPLHF. CDR3 DNA: TGTGCCAGCAGCTTAGCGACAGGGGTTAATTCACCCCTCCACTTT.

This chain joins TRBV6-1 and TRBJ2-5, with 13 nucleotides matching TRBD2. The CDR3 is 15 amino acids. V gave up 7 bases and J gave up 2 bases; unmatched junction bases: 4. Germline V gives CDR1 MNHNS, CDR2 SASEGT. The CDR3 DNA follows: TGTGCCAGCACAAGGGGACTAGCGGGACAAGAGACCCAGTACTTC. This encodes CASTRGLAGQETQYF.

The rearrangement joins TRBV19 to TRBJ1-1; a possible D gene is TRBD1 (6 bases). V was pared by 6 bases and J by 4 bases, with 24 bases between. The CDR3 length is 17 residues. The germline CDR1 and CDR2 sequences are LNHDA and SQIVND (reference sequence). The CDR3 bases are TGTGCCAGTAGCCCGACGCGGGGGCGCGGGGGGGGCACTGAAGCTTTCTTT. Its translation: CASSPTRGRGGGTEAFF.

V and J are TRBV5-6 and TRBJ1-4; TRBD1 matches at 7 bases. Germline CDR1 SGHDT, CDR2 YYEEEE. The CDR3 covers 15 residues. J was trimmed by 8 bases and V by 4 bases; bases with no gene match: 11. CDR3 nucleotides: TGTGCCAGCAGCCCCTTGGGGCAGGGGGAGGAAAAACTGTTTTTT. This translates into CASSPLGQGEEKLFF.

The chain uses TRBV7-2 and TRBJ2-3; the D is unclear. Deletions cut 2 bases from V and 3 bases from J, with 12 bases between. This CDR3 is built from 15 residues. In germline, CDR1 is SGHTA, CDR2 FQGNSA. CDR3 sequence (DNA): TGTGCCAGCAGCTTACGGACCCTTGGGACAGATACGCAGTATTTT. Its translation: CASSLRTLGTDTQYF.

The chain uses TRBV5-1 and TRBJ2-3, with TRBD2 identical over 8 bases. The CDR3 loop spans 14 amino acids. Germline CDR1 SGHRS, CDR2 YFSETQ. After removal of 7 bases from V and 5 bases from J, the junction contained 9 bases not matched to a gene. CDR3 sequence reads: CASGLGRAGDTQYF. The DNA of the CDR3 is TGCGCCAGCGGCCTCGGGAGGGCCGGAGATACGCAGTATTTT.

This clone came up once. The rearrangement joins TRBV14 to TRBJ2-1; TRBD2 matches 8 bases. The CDR3 extends over 14 amino acids. V was clipped by 1 base and J by 6 bases; unmatched bases: 2. Germline CDR1 and CDR2: SGHDN and FVKESK. CDR3 bases: TGTGCCAGCAGCCAAGCTCGGGGGGGCAATGAGCAGTTCTTC. This translates into CASSQARGGNEQFF.

The chain uses TRBV19 and TRBJ1-4; weak D call: TRBD1 (5 bases). This CDR3 contains 15 residues. The V end was cut by 5 bases, the J end by 3 bases, with 13 bases between. CDR1 is LNHDA and CDR2 is SQIVND in the germline V gene (reference sequence). CDR3 sequence (DNA): TGTGCCAGTAGTCCGCAGGGTGCGGCTAATGAAAAACTGTTTTTT. Translating it yields CASSPQGAANEKLFF.

This chain links TRBV25-1 with TRBJ1-5; no firm D call. Germline V lookup: CDR1 MGHDK, CDR2 SYGVNS. The V gene lost 4 bases and the J gene lost 0 bases, with 4 bases spanning the gap. The CDR3 sequence is 13 residues long. In nucleotides, the CDR3 is TGTGCCAGCAGTGGAAATAGCAATCAGCCCCAGCATTTT. It translates to CASSGNSNQPQHF.

With regard to this clone: At one of its ends the junction is not consistent with the germline gene, which may arise from a read error. The rearrangement links TRBV11-3 to TRBJ1-2; D is unresolved. Germline V gene lookup returns CDR1 SGHNT and CDR2 YENEEA. CDR3 length: 13 residues. As DNA, the CDR3 is TGTGCCAGCAGCTTAGATGGATCCCGATCACTCGCCTTC. The encoded protein is CASSLDGSRSLAF. The entire variable domain, with the rest obtained from reference TRBV11-3 and TRBJ1-2, is as follows: EAGVVQSPRYKIIEKKQPVAFWCNPISGHNTLYWYLQNLGQGPELLIRYENEEAVDDSQLPKDRFSAERLKGVDSTLKIQPAELGDSAVYLCASSLDGSRSLAFGSGTRLTVV.

This chain links TRBV7-2 with TRBJ2-1, with D perhaps matching TRBD2 (6 bases). Germline assignment: CDR1 SGHTA and CDR2 FQGNSA. The CDR3 has 14 amino acids. V was shortened by 5 bases and J by 9 bases, with 17 bases between the two germline ends. CDR3 nucleotide sequence: TGTGCCAGCAGCGCGGGGCTAGAATTGGCTGAGCAGTTCTTC. It translates to CASSAGLELAEQFF.